This TCR beta chain was recorded in a study of beta chain features in type 1 diabetes. The authors reverse transcribed all of the isolated RNA, so sequencing captured expressed TCRB transcripts. Assay used: immunoSEQ multiplex PCR; TCRdb lists only in-frame clones, some missing. The sample lists about 130,000 clones, about 10% seen once, with approximately 0.68% in the top ten. V lost 4 bases and J lost 7; bases outside the gene matches: 5. Germline values: CDR1 SGHTA, CDR2 FQGNSA. This CDR3 region has 15 residues. This chain connects TRBV7-2 to TRBJ2-2; 11 bases are shared with TRBD2. The sample comprised central memory CD4+ T cells from blood. This receptor was obtained from a man younger than 30 in good health. The CDR3 sequence: CASSSSGGPNGELFF. In nucleotides, the CDR3 is TGTGCCAGCAGCTCTAGCGGGGGGCCGAACGGGGAGCTGTTTTTT. Filled out from reference TRBV7-2 and TRBJ2-2, the complete variable domain reads GAGVSQSPSNKVTEKGKDVELRCDPISGHTALYWYRQSLGQGLEFLIYFQGNSAPDKSGLPSDRFSAERTGGSVSTLTIQRTQQEDSAVYLCASSSSGGPNGELFFGEGSRLTVL.